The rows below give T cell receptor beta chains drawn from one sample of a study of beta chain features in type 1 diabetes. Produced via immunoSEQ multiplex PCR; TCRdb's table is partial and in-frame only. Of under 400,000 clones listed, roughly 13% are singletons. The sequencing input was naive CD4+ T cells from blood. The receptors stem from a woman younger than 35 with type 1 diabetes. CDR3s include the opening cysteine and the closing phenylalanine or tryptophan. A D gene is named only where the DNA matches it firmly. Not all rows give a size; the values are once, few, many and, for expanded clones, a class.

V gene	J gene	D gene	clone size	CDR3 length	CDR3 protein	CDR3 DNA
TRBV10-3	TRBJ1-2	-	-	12	CAITGDHYGYTF	TGTGCCATCACGGGGGATCACTATGGCTACACCTTC
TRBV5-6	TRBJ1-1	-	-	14	CASSPWTYNTEAFF	TGTGCCAGCAGCCCGTGGACATATAACACTGAAGCTTTCTTT
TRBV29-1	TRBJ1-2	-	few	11	CSADKDHGYTF	TGCAGCGCGGACAAGGATCATGGCTACACCTTC
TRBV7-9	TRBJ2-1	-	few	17	CASSSPLGRGGSDEQFF	TGTGCCAGCAGCTCCCCTCTGGGTAGAGGTGGGTCTGATGAGCAGTTCTTC
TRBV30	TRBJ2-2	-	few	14	CAWSEGGTGGELFF	TGTGCCTGGAGTGAAGGCGGGACGGGCGGGGAGCTGTTTTTT
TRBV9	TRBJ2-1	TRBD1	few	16	CASSFFNGTGENEQFF	TGTGCCAGCAGCTTTTTTAATGGGACAGGGGAGAATGAGCAGTTCTTC
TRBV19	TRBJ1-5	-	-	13	CASSGGINQPQHF	TGTGCCAGTAGCGGGGGTATCAATCAGCCCCAGCATTTT
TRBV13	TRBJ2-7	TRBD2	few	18	CASSLKGLAAYRRYEQYF	TGTGCCAGCAGCTTAAAGGGACTAGCGGCTTACCGAAGGTACGAGCAGTACTTC
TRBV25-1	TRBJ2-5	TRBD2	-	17	CASAKGLAGALQETQYF	TGTGCCAGCGCGAAGGGGCTAGCGGGGGCCTTACAAGAGACCCAGTACTTC
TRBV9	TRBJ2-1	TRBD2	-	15	CASSASGGARGEQFF	TGTGCCAGCAGTGCTAGCGGGGGGGCAAGAGGTGAGCAGTTCTTC
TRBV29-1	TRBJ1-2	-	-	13	CSATQGGNYGYTF	TGCAGCGCCACCCAGGGCGGTAACTATGGCTACACCTTC
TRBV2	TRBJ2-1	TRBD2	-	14	CASSGLAGRNEQFF	TGTGCCAGCAGTGGGCTAGCGGGGAGGAATGAGCAGTTCTTC
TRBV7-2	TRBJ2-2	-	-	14	CASSQQANTGELFF	TGTGCCAGCAGCCAACAAGCGAACACCGGGGAGCTGTTTTTT
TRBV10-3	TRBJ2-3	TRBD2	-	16	CAIRPTSGRFEDTQYF	TGTGCCATCAGGCCAACTAGCGGGAGGTTTGAAGATACGCAGTATTTT
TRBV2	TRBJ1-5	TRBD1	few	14	CASSQGAQNQPQHF	TGTGCCAGCAGCCAGGGGGCACAGAATCAGCCCCAGCATTTT
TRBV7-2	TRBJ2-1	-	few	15	CASSPKQRAHNEQFF	TGTGCCAGCAGCCCGAAGCAGCGGGCCCACAATGAGCAGTTCTTC
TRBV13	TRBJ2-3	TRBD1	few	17	CASSQLPGQGFSDTQYF	TGTGCCAGCAGCCAACTCCCGGGACAGGGATTTTCTGATACGCAGTATTTT
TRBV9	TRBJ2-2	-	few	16	CASSGPGDFVPGELFF	TGTGCCAGCAGCGGCCCAGGGGATTTTGTGCCCGGGGAGCTGTTTTTT
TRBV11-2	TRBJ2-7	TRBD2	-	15	CASSLTAGDSYEQYF	TGTGCCAGCAGCTTAACAGCGGGGGACTCCTACGAGCAGTACTTC
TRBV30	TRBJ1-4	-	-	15	CAWSGAGRLNEKLFF	TGTGCCTGGAGTGGGGCAGGGCGCCTGAATGAAAAACTGTTTTTT
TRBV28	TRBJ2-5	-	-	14	CASEGASVGETQYF	TGTGCCAGCGAGGGGGCTAGCGTCGGGGAGACCCAGTACTTC
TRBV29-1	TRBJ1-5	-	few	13	CSVGRGAKQPQHF	TGCAGCGTTGGGCGTGGGGCCAAGCAGCCCCAGCATTTT
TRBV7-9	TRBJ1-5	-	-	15	CASSLGPQSNQPQHF	TGTGCCAGCAGCTTAGGTCCCCAGAGCAATCAGCCCCAGCATTTT
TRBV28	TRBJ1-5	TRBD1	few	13	CASSRGLNQPQHF	TGTGCCAGCAGTAGGGGGCTAAATCAGCCCCAGCATTTT
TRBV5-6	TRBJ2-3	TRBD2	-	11	CASNSGGTQYF	TGTGCCAGTAACTCGGGGGGTACGCAGTATTTT
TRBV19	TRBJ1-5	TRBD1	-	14	CASSGTGGNQPQHF	TGTGCCAGTAGTGGGACAGGGGGCAATCAGCCCCAGCATTTT
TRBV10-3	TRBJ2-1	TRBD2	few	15	CAISEGAGGPLEQFF	TGTGCCATCAGTGAGGGGGCGGGGGGGCCACTTGAGCAGTTCTTC
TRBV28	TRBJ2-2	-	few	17	CASSSPMGGIRAGELFF	TGTGCCAGCAGTTCCCCCATGGGGGGTATTCGAGCCGGGGAGCTGTTTTTT